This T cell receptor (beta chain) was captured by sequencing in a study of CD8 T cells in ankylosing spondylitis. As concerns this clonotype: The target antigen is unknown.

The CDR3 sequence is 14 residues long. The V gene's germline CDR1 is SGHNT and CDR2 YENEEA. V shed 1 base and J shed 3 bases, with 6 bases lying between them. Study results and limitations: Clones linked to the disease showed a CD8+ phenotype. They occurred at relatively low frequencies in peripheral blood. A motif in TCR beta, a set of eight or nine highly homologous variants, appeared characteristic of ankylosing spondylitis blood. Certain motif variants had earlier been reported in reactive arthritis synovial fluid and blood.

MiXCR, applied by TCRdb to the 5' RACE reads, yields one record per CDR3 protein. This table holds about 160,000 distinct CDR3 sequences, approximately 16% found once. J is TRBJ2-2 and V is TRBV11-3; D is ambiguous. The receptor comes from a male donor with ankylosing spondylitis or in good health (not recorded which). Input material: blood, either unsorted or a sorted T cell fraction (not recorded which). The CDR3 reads CASSLVGDTGELFF. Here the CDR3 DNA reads TGTGCCAGCAGCTTAGTTGGAGACACCGGGGAGCTGTTTTTT.